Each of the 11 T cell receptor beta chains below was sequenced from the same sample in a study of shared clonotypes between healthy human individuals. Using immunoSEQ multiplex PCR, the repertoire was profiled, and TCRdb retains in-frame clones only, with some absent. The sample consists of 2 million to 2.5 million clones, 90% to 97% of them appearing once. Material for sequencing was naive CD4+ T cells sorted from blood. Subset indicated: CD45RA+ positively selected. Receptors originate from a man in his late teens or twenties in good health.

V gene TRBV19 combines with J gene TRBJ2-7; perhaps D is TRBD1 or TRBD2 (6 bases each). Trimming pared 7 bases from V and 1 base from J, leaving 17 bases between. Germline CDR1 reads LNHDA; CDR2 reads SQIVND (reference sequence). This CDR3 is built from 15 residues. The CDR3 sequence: CASTQRGDGSYEQYF. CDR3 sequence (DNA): TGTGCCAGTACCCAAAGGGGGGACGGATCCTACGAGCAGTACTTC.

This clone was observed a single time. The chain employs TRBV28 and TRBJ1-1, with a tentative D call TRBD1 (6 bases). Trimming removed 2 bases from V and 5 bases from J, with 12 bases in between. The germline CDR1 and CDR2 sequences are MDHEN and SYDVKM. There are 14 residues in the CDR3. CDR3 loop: CASSLRGASTEAFF. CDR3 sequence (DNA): TGTGCCAGCAGTTTAAGGGGGGCGTCGACTGAAGCTTTCTTT.

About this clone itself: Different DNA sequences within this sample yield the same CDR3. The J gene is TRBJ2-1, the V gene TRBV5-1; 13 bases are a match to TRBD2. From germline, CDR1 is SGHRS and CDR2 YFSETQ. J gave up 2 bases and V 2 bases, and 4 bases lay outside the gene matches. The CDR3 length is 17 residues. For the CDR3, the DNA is TGCGCCAGCAGCTTAGTACTAGCGGGGGGGCCCTACAATGAGCAGTTCTTC. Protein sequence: CASSLVLAGGPYNEQFF.

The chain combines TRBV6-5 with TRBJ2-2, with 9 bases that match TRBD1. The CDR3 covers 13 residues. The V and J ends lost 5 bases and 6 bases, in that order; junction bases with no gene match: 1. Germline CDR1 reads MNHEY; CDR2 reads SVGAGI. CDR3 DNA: TGTGCCAGCAGTCGGACAGGGGCCGGGGAGCTGTTTTTT. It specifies CASSRTGAGELFF.

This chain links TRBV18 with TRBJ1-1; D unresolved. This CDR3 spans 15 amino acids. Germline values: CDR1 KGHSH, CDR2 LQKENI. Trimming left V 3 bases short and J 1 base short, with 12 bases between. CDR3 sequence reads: CASSPDGFPNTEAFF. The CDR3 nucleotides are TGTGCCAGCTCACCTGATGGGTTCCCGAACACTGAAGCTTTCTTT.

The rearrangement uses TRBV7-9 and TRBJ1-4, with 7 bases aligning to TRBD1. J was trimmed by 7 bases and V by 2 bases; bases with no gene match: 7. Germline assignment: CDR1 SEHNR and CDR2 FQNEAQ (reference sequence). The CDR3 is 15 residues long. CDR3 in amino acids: CASSLTGVVGEKLFF. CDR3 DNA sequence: TGTGCCAGCAGCTTAACAGGGGTGGTGGGTGAAAAACTGTTTTTT.

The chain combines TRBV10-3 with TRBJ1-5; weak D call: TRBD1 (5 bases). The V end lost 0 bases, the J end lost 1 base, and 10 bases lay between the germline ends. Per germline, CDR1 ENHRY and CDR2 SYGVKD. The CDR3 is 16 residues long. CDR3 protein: CAISESRGISNQPQHF. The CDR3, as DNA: TGTGCCATCAGTGAGTCGAGGGGTATAAGCAATCAGCCCCAGCATTTT.

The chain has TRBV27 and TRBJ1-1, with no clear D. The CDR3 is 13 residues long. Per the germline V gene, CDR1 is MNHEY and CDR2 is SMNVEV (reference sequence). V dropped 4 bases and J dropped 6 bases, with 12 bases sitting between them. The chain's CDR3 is CASSSGGVPEAFF. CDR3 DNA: TGTGCCAGCAGTTCAGGTGGTGTCCCTGAAGCTTTCTTT.

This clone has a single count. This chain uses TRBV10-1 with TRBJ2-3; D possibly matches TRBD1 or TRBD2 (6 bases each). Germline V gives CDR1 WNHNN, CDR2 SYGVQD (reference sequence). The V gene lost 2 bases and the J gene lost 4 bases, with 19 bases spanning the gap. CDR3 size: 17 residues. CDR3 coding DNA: TGCGCCAGCAGTGAGGCCCAGGGAGGAGGGGGTGCAGATACGCAGTATTTT. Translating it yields CASSEAQGGGGADTQYF.

The CDR3 sequence is CASRYDSTGELFF. The CDR3 region has the DNA TGCGCCAGCAGGTATGACAGCACCGGGGAGCTGTTTTTT. The V and J genes are TRBV5-1 and TRBJ2-2; weak D call: TRBD1 (5 bases). The CDR3 totals 13 residues. The V and J ends lost 5 bases and 4 bases respectively, with 9 bases between them. Germline assignment: CDR1 SGHRS and CDR2 YFSETQ.

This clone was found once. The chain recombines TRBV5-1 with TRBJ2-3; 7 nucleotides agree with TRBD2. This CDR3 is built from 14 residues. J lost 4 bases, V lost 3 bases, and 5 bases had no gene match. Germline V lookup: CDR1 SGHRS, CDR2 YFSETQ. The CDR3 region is CASSSAGKADTQYF. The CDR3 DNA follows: TGCGCCAGCAGCTCAGCGGGAAAGGCAGATACGCAGTATTTT.